Listed here are 19 T cell receptor beta chains from one sample, sequenced in a study of regulatory T cells in long-lasting Graves disease. Time point in this sample: newly diagnosed GD, antithyroid drugs for less than 3 months. Researchers made the TCR library from RNA that was extracted from PBMCs. Construction of TCR beta libraries relied on iRepertoire HTBI primers and on Arm-PCR targeting CDR3 regions. TCRdb passed the multiplex PCR reads through MiXCR, listing each CDR3 protein once. The sample holds a few hundred thousand distinct CDR3 sequences, over 15% seen once. The same specimen was also included in a second study, on T cells in Graves' hyperthyroidism and ophthalmopathy.

This specimen consisted of peripheral blood mononuclear cells (PBMCs), obtained at new diagnosis, from a patient treated with antithyroid drugs. These receptor sequences come from a man aged 35-49 years with Graves disease.

The gene calls are TRBV20-1 and TRBJ1-2; tentative D call: TRBD1 (5 bases). CDR1 and CDR2 from the germline V gene are DFQATT and SNEGSKA (reference sequence). V lost 1 base, J lost 5 bases, and 17 bases lay in between. This CDR3 region has 15 residues. The CDR3 DNA is TGCAGTGCTAGAGTTCGCGGCAGGGAAATATATGGCTACACCTTC. As protein: CSARVRGREIYGYTF.

This clonotype was observed at least ten times. The genes are TRBV28 and TRBJ2-6, with 8 bases matching TRBD1. Germline V CDR1 and CDR2: MDHEN, SYDVKM. The CDR3 is 14 amino acids. Trimming took 7 bases from V and 13 from J; bases not matched to a gene: 12. The DNA of the CDR3 is TGTGCCAGCACCGGGACTGGACAGGGATGGGTCCTGACTTTC. Translated, it gives CASTGTGQGWVLTF.

This clonotype was counted ten times or more. This chain uses TRBV7-8 with TRBJ2-3, with 8 bases lining up with TRBD2. Germline CDR1 is SGHVS and CDR2 is FQNEAQ. This CDR3 has 19 residues. V trimming: 1 base; J trimming: 0 bases; junction bases outside the gene matches: 12. Here the CDR3 reads CASSLGALAGATSTDTQYF. The CDR3 DNA is TGTGCCAGCAGCTTAGGGGCGCTAGCGGGTGCTACTAGCACAGATACGCAGTATTTT.

This clonotype appeared many times. V is TRBV24-1 and J is TRBJ2-1; TRBD1 matches 9 bases. The V and J ends lost 3 bases and 5 bases, in that order; junction bases with no gene match: 7. The CDR3 has 16 residues. Per the germline V gene, CDR1 is KGHDR and CDR2 is SFDVKD. CDR3 amino acids: CATSDGGDRVHNEQFF. CDR3 nucleotides: TGTGCCACCAGTGATGGGGGGGACAGGGTACACAATGAGCAGTTCTTC.

This clonotype has more than one count but fewer than ten. The V call is TRBV4-1, the J call TRBJ1-1; D not certain. V was cut by 0 bases and J by 2 bases, with 13 bases left in between. This CDR3 comprises 16 residues. Germline CDR1 is MGHRA and CDR2 is YSYEKL. CDR3 sequence: CASSQEYVSPNTEAFF. The CDR3 DNA sequence: TGCGCCAGCAGCCAAGAATACGTCAGCCCTAACACTGAAGCTTTCTTT.

This clonotype was seen repeatedly, ten times or more. The chain employs TRBV30 and TRBJ1-6; no clear D. The length of the CDR3 is 13 residues. From germline, CDR1 is GTSNPN and CDR2 SVGIG (reference sequence). Trimming removed 2 bases at V and 4 bases at J, with 6 bases between. CDR3 in amino acids: CAWSLSYNSPLHF. The CDR3 bases are TGTGCCTGGAGTCTCAGTTATAATTCACCCCTCCACTTT.

V gene TRBV5-8 combines with J gene TRBJ1-2; TRBD1 might be the D (5 bases). The length of the CDR3 is 13 residues. From germline, CDR1 is SGHTS and CDR2 YDEGEE. Trimming stripped 2 bases from V and 7 bases from J, with 12 bases between. CDR3 loop: CASSFVSGAGYTF. As DNA, the CDR3 is TGTGCCAGCAGCTTCGTTTCCGGGGCTGGCTACACCTTC.

The rearrangement joins TRBV4-3 to TRBJ2-3; D is tentatively TRBD1 or TRBD2 (5 bases each). Trimming removed 0 bases at V and 5 bases at J, with 9 bases between. CDR3 size: 14 residues. Germline V gene sequence: CDR1 LGHNA, CDR2 YSLEER. CDR3 sequence reads: CASSQDLRGDTQYF. CDR3 nucleotide sequence: TGCGCCAGCAGCCAAGATCTGAGGGGAGATACGCAGTATTTT.

A few counts support this clonotype. The chain recombines TRBV2 with TRBJ2-3; possibly TRBD1 or TRBD2 for D (6 bases each). Germline assignment: CDR1 SNHLY and CDR2 FYNNEI. This CDR3 is 15 amino acids long. V lost 7 bases and J 1 base, leaving 15 bases between the germline ends. In nucleotides, the CDR3 is TGTGCCAGCATTAAGGGGGGCCTGGGCACAGATACGCAGTATTTT. Protein sequence: CASIKGGLGTDTQYF.

This clonotype was counted many times. The chain is built from TRBV4-1 and TRBJ2-7; 12 bases match TRBD1. The CDR3 totals 15 residues. CDR1 MGHRA and CDR2 YSYEKL come from the germline V gene. J gave up 4 bases and V 1 base, and 2 bases lay outside the gene matches. The CDR3 DNA reads as TGCGCCAGCAGCCAAGTGGGACAGGGGGCGTACGAGCAGTACTTC. Residues: CASSQVGQGAYEQYF.

About this clonotype itself: This is likely an artifact of a read error, given a far larger clone one base away. The chain uses TRBV28 and TRBJ2-3; unclear D gene. With the DNA end fitting TRBJ2-1 better, the J assignment may be wrong. This CDR3 is 11 amino acids long. Germline V gene sequence: CDR1 MDHEN, CDR2 SYDVKM. The CDR3: CTSSSGPEQFF. CDR3 bases: TGTACCAGCAGTTCGGGTCCTGAGCAGTTCTTC.

This clonotype was counted a single time. With a much larger clone just one base away, this may be a read error. CDR3 loop: CASSSYGGPANEKLFF. The CDR3 DNA reads TGTGCCAGCAGCTCCTACGGGGGACCAGCTAATGAAAAACTGTTTTTT. This chain joins TRBV12-3 or TRBV12-4 and TRBJ1-4, with D tentatively TRBD1 (5 bases). This CDR3 is built from 16 residues. Trimming took off 6 bases at V and 3 bases at J, with 17 bases between the two ends.

This clonotype was recorded at least ten times. The V gene is TRBV28, the J gene TRBJ1-1; no clear D gene. V was shortened by 2 bases and J by 2 bases, with 9 bases between the two germline ends. Germline CDR1 reads MDHEN; CDR2 reads SYDVKM. This CDR3 has 14 residues. The CDR3 nucleotides read TGTGCCAGCAGTTTAACCACCCTAAACACTGAAGCTTTCTTT. It is translated as CASSLTTLNTEAFF.

This clonotype was seen only a few times. The chain recombines TRBV27 with TRBJ1-2, with D tentatively TRBD1 (5 bases). Trimming removed 5 bases from V and 6 bases from J, with 13 bases in between. Germline CDR1 reads MNHEY; CDR2 reads SMNVEV (reference sequence). The CDR3 sequence is 13 residues long. In nucleotides, the CDR3 is TGTGCCAGCAGTCTCCACAGGCTTAATGGCTACACCTTC. The encoded protein is CASSLHRLNGYTF.

The V and J genes are TRBV27 and TRBJ2-5, with 7 bases aligning to TRBD1. Per the germline V gene, CDR1 is MNHEY and CDR2 is SMNVEV (reference sequence). Trimming at V came to 8 bases and at J to 1 base, leaving 4 bases not matched to a gene. CDR3 length: 13 amino acids. The CDR3 nucleotides are TGTGCCAGCCATCGACAGGGCCAAGAGACCCAGTACTTC. Amino acid sequence: CASHRQGQETQYF.

Comments on this clonotype: A much larger clone is a single base away; this may be a read error. The CDR3 coding sequence is TGTGCCACCAGTGATTTGCCGGGGACCTCAGATACGCAGTATTTT. This translates into CATSDLPGTSDTQYF. This chain links TRBV24-1 with TRBJ2-3; perhaps D is TRBD1 or TRBD2 (5 bases each). Per the germline V gene, CDR1 is KGHDR and CDR2 is SFDVKD. The CDR3 is 15 amino acids. V lost 0 bases, J lost 4 bases, and 10 bases lay in between.

This clonotype was seen a handful of times. V usage is TRBV4-3 and J usage is TRBJ2-1; TRBD1 matches at 9 bases. V shed 4 bases, J shed 9 bases, and the junction held 13 bases outside the gene matches. CDR3 length: 16 residues. Germline V gene sequence: CDR1 LGHNA, CDR2 YSLEER. The CDR3 sequence is CASSRGTGQGFIEQFF. In DNA form, the CDR3 reads TGCGCCAGCAGCCGAGGTACGGGACAGGGTTTTATTGAGCAGTTCTTC.

In its sample, this clonotype was seen a few times. The chain couples TRBV24-1 to TRBJ1-2; TRBD1 is a possible D gene (6 bases). This CDR3 has 16 amino acids. The ends were cut back, 5 bases at V and 2 bases at J, with 17 bases in the middle. Germline V gives CDR1 KGHDR, CDR2 SFDVKD. The CDR3 loop is CATSGGSGESNYGYTF. Written as DNA, the CDR3 is TGTGCCACCAGTGGAGGGTCAGGGGAGTCCAACTATGGCTACACCTTC.

In its sample, this clonotype was seen a few times. Being one base from a much bigger clone, this may be a read error. The gene calls are TRBV6-1 and TRBJ2-7; tentatively, D is TRBD1 (6 bases). The CDR3 is made up of 13 amino acids. Trimming pared 6 bases from V and 7 bases from J, leaving 16 bases between. Germline V gene sequence: CDR1 MNHNS, CDR2 SASEGT. The CDR3, as DNA: TGTGCCAGCAGCGCCCGGGACACGGAAGAGCAGTACTTC. This translates into CASSARDTEEQYF.